The source of this T cell receptor beta chain is a study of blood T cell repertoires in COVID-19. Across the whole study: The United States, Italy and Spain supplied acute and convalescent COVID-19 samples. From T cells, B-cell-depleted T cells, or PBMCs came the material, which was cDNA or gDNA.

Germline-derived CDR1 and CDR2 are LNHDA and SQIVND (reference sequence). The length of the CDR3 is 15 residues. V shed 5 bases and J 0 bases; nucleotides not matched to a gene: 5. Followed over time, Seattle patients had been enrolled while infection was active. In the authors' workflow: It was from reference gene primer amplification that nucleated cell counts were estimated. TCRdb's table, derived via immunoSEQ multiplex PCR, lists solely in-frame clones and lacks some. The V and J calls and clone size are taken from that table; D and trimming were inferred from the DNA. The table lists 200,000 to 250,000 clones, about 88% of them singletons, with 10% to 13% in the top ten.

The sequencing input was peripheral blood. This chain joins TRBV19 and TRBJ2-3, with 7 bases that match TRBD2. This sequence was found in a woman between 50 and 59 years old with COVID-19, enrolled during active disease. The CDR3 loop is CASSEAGFSTDTQYF. In DNA form, the CDR3 reads TGTGCCAGTAGTGAAGCGGGGTTTAGCACAGATACGCAGTATTTT.